What follows is one T cell receptor beta chain and its context. Its specificity is not known. The CDR3 runs 15 residues. In germline, CDR1 is KGHSH, CDR2 LQKENI. V was shortened by 2 bases and J by 10 bases, with 17 bases between the two germline ends. These data come from a study of a mutant IDH1 vaccine in newly diagnosed glioma. Study-level background: At weeks 1, 3, 5, 7, 11, 15, 19 and 23, patients received a vaccination, eight in all. Radiotherapy, temozolomide, or both had been given previously, and both were given to most.

Described time point: week 5, during vaccination. The study gave 300 ug of mutant IDH1 20-mer peptide per vaccine dose, with topical imiquimod. Those who donated had recent WHO grade 3 or 4 IDH1-mutant, ATRX-lost astrocytomas. Study-level findings and limits: Immune responses induced by vaccination arose in 93.3% of the patients.

Profiled with immunoSEQ multiplex PCR; TCRdb holds only in-frame clones, not every one. The sample carries around 51,000 clones, around 80% recorded once. This sequence joins TRBV18 and TRBJ2-2, with D perhaps matching TRBD1 (5 bases). The receptor's source is a woman between 40 and 50 years old with glioma. Source: PBMCs, taken from a glioma patient whose treatment included an IDH1 peptide vaccine. DNA of the CDR3: TGTGCCAGCTCACCAAATCCCAGACAGTTAGAGGAGCTGTTTTTT. It is translated as CASSPNPRQLEELFF. Full variable domain (missing parts from reference TRBV18 and TRBJ2-2): NAGVMQNPRHLVRRRGQEARLRCSPMKGHSHVYWYRQLPEEGLKFMVYLQKENIIDESGMPKERFSAEFPKEGPSILRIQQVVRGDSAAYFCASSPNPRQLEELFFGEGSRLTVL.